These 30 T cell receptor beta chains originate from one sample sequenced in a study of shared clonotypes between healthy human individuals. Profiling relied on immunoSEQ multiplex PCR, and the TCRdb table lists in-frame clones only, not all of them. The sample lists around 2.1 million clones; about 93% were seen once. Terminally differentiated effector memory CD45RA+ cells were left out of the naive CD8 fraction, which was CD45RO-negative and positively selected for CCR7. Sequencing used naive CD8+ T cells from PBMCs. Receptor source: a man between 18 and 29 years old in good health. Some clones in this sample may be carry-over from other donors' samples.

V and J are TRBV9 and TRBJ2-5; 9 bases fit TRBD2. Germline V lookup: CDR1 SGDLS, CDR2 YYNGEE. The CDR3 totals 14 residues. J lost 1 base, V lost 3 bases, and 1 base had no gene match. The chain's CDR3 is CASSAGLAQETQYF. The CDR3 region has the DNA TGTGCCAGCAGCGCGGGACTAGCCCAAGAGACCCAGTACTTC.

This sequence joins TRBV4-1 and TRBJ1-1, with D possibly being TRBD1 (6 bases). The CDR3 sequence is 16 residues long. CDR1 is MGHRA, CDR2 YSYEKL, per germline. Trimming stripped 3 bases from V and 0 bases from J, with 14 bases between. The CDR3 bases are TGCGCCAGCAGCCACAGGGGCAGGGATCTGAACACTGAAGCTTTCTTT. It encodes CASSHRGRDLNTEAFF.

This rearrangement joins TRBV12-5 to TRBJ1-2; perhaps TRBD1 as D (5 bases). The CDR3 has 12 amino acids. Germline lookup yields CDR1 LGHNT and CDR2 FRNRAP. V was cut by 4 bases and J by 7 bases, with 10 bases left in between. The CDR3 nucleotides are TGTGCTAGTGGTTGGGGACCTCGTGGCTACACCTTC. This encodes CASGWGPRGYTF. The full variable domain, rest sourced from reference TRBV12-5 and TRBJ1-2, is DARVTQTPRHKVTEMGQEVTMRCQPILGHNTVFWYRQTMMQGLELLAYFRNRAPLDDSGMPKDRFSAEMPDATLATLKIQPSEPRDSAVYFCASGWGPRGYTFGSGTRLTVV.

The chain uses TRBV2 and TRBJ1-1; D is undetermined. CDR3 length: 14 amino acids. Germline V gene sequence: CDR1 SNHLY, CDR2 FYNNEI. Deletions cut 10 bases from V and 4 bases from J, with 19 bases between. The CDR3 here is CATQDGFVGTEAFF. CDR3 DNA: TGTGCCACTCAAGATGGATTCGTGGGCACTGAAGCTTTCTTT.

This chain joins TRBV5-1 and TRBJ2-2; D is perhaps TRBD2 (6 bases). V lost 7 bases, J lost 5 bases, and 18 bases lay in between. The CDR3 sequence is 15 residues long. Germline-derived CDR1 and CDR2 are SGHRS and YFSETQ. The CDR3 region is CASLYGTEKTGELFF. The DNA of the CDR3 is TGCGCCAGCCTTTATGGGACTGAAAAAACCGGGGAGCTGTTTTTT.

The V gene is TRBV2, the J gene TRBJ1-5; D ambiguous. V lost 2 bases, J lost 1 base, and 9 bases lay in between. The CDR3 extends over 15 amino acids. The germline CDR1 and CDR2 sequences are SNHLY and FYNNEI. The chain's CDR3 is CASSERSFSNQPQHF. CDR3 nucleotide sequence: TGTGCCAGCAGTGAACGAAGCTTCAGCAATCAGCCCCAGCATTTT. Drawing the rest from reference TRBV2 and TRBJ1-5, the complete variable domain is EPEVTQTPSHQVTQMGQEVILRCVPISNHLYFYWYRQILGQKVEFLVSFYNNEISEKSEIFDDQFSVERPDGSNFTLKIRSTKLEDSAMYFCASSERSFSNQPQHFGDGTRLSIL.

This clone was counted once. The chain employs TRBV28 and TRBJ2-3; the match to TRBD2 covers 7 bases. The CDR3 has 16 residues. Germline V gives CDR1 MDHEN, CDR2 SYDVKM. V trimming: 4 bases; J trimming: 6 bases; junction bases outside the gene matches: 13. The CDR3 sequence is CASSSLLAGDVDTQYF. The CDR3, as DNA: TGTGCCAGCAGTTCCCTTCTCGCGGGAGATGTGGATACGCAGTATTTT.

The chain couples TRBV28 to TRBJ2-5; 11 bases map to TRBD2. V trimming: 6 bases; J trimming: 3 bases; junction bases outside the gene matches: 24. The CDR3 length is 21 residues. In germline, CDR1 is MDHEN, CDR2 SYDVKM. The CDR3 protein is CASSQTIVNLPGTSGEETQYF. CDR3 nucleotides: TGTGCCAGCAGCCAAACAATAGTCAACCTTCCCGGGACTAGCGGAGAAGAGACCCAGTACTTC.

The V gene is TRBV6-5, the J gene TRBJ1-4; 8 bases align to TRBD1. V lost 6 bases, J lost 7 bases, and 7 bases stayed unmatched. The CDR3 length is 14 residues. Germline CDR1 and CDR2: MNHEY and SVGAGI. The CDR3 DNA reads TGTGCCAGCAGCCCCGGACAGGGACCTGAAAAACTGTTTTTT. Translation gives CASSPGQGPEKLFF.

The V gene is TRBV4-3, the J gene TRBJ1-1, with D hard to call. Per the germline V gene, CDR1 is LGHNA and CDR2 is YSLEER. Trimming cost V 1 base and J 6 bases, with 15 bases left between them. This CDR3 region has 15 residues. The CDR3 DNA reads as TGCGCCAGCAGCCAAGTTCTCCGGGATCTGGCTGAAGCTTTCTTT. This gives the protein CASSQVLRDLAEAFF.

V gene TRBV21-1 combines with J gene TRBJ2-7; the table assigns TRBD1, which was not confirmed against the DNA. TRBV21-1 is a listed pseudogene. This CDR3 contains 15 residues. DNA for the CDR3: TGTGCCAGCATATTTTCAGGGAAGTTGAAGTACGAGCAGTACTTC. It is translated as CASIFSGKLKYEQYF.

This chain uses TRBV4-1 with TRBJ1-1, with a possible D match to TRBD1 (6 bases). V was clipped by 4 bases and J by 5 bases, with 11 bases between them. CDR1 and CDR2 from the germline V gene are MGHRA and YSYEKL. CDR3 length: 13 amino acids. CDR3 region: CASSLQRGTEAFF. The CDR3 nucleotides read TGCGCCAGCAGCCTCCAGAGGGGGACTGAAGCTTTCTTT.

The V gene is TRBV27, the J gene TRBJ2-3; the D gene is possibly TRBD2 (5 bases). Trimming shortened V by 2 bases and J by 3 bases, and 15 bases separated the two germline ends. In germline, CDR1 is MNHEY, CDR2 SMNVEV (reference sequence). This CDR3 has 16 residues. The CDR3 region has the DNA TGTGCCAGCAGTTTACTGACTACAAAGGGTACAGATACGCAGTATTTT. Its translation is CASSLLTTKGTDTQYF.

The gene calls are TRBV9 and TRBJ1-2; TRBD1 might be the D (5 bases). Trimming took 3 bases from V and 4 from J, leaving 16 bases between them. Per the germline V gene, CDR1 is SGDLS and CDR2 is YYNGEE. There are 15 residues in the CDR3. The CDR3 DNA is TGTGCCAGCAGCGGCGGGGCAGGGCCGCGCTATGGCTACACCTTC. Amino acid sequence: CASSGGAGPRYGYTF.

The V and J genes are TRBV6-6 and TRBJ2-2, with D possibly being TRBD2 (6 bases). This CDR3 spans 16 amino acids. V lost 2 bases, J lost 1 base, and 11 bases lay in between. The V gene's germline CDR1 is MNHNY and CDR2 SVGAGI (reference sequence). The CDR3 loop reads CASSYPGTGNTGELFF. The DNA of the CDR3 is TGTGCCAGCAGTTACCCCGGGACTGGGAACACCGGGGAGCTGTTTTTT.

The chain is built from TRBV5-1 and TRBJ2-3; 9 bases match TRBD2. The CDR3 is 14 residues long. Trimming removed 4 bases from V and 1 base from J; junction bases left unmatched: 1. Germline assignment: CDR1 SGHRS and CDR2 YFSETQ. CDR3 DNA sequence: TGCGCCAGCAGCCGGACTAGCGGCACAGATACGCAGTATTTT. Protein sequence: CASSRTSGTDTQYF.

This clone was detected once. The chain is built from TRBV11-2 and TRBJ1-1; TRBD1 is a possible D gene (5 bases). The ends were cut back, 1 base at V and 1 base at J, with 13 bases in the middle. CDR1 SGHAT and CDR2 FQNNGV come from the germline V gene. The CDR3 totals 16 residues. As DNA, the CDR3 is TGTGCCAGCAGCTTAGGGCTACTCAGGGCGAACACTGAAGCTTTCTTT. It yields the protein CASSLGLLRANTEAFF.

The genes are TRBV2 and TRBJ1-6, with D possibly being TRBD1 (6 bases). CDR3 length: 17 residues. Germline CDR1 SNHLY, CDR2 FYNNEI. V dropped 4 bases and J dropped 0 bases, with 13 bases sitting between them. CDR3 sequence (DNA): TGTGCCAGCAGTGTAGGGGGTCCGAGCTCCTATAATTCACCCCTCCACTTT. Amino acid sequence: CASSVGGPSSYNSPLHF.

The chain combines TRBV9 with TRBJ2-7; 13 bases agree with TRBD2. In germline, CDR1 is SGDLS, CDR2 YYNGEE. V was pared by 2 bases and J by 7 bases, with 9 bases of the junction left unmatched. The CDR3 length is 16 residues. As DNA, the CDR3 is TGTGCCAGCAGCGTCCCCGGGACTAGCGGGACGGGGGAGCAGTACTTC. It yields the protein CASSVPGTSGTGEQYF.

The chain links TRBV5-1 to TRBJ2-7, with TRBD2 matching 8 bases. The CDR3 is made up of 16 amino acids. Germline CDR1 SGHRS, CDR2 YFSETQ. Unmatched junction bases numbered 9, after V lost 0 bases and J lost 4 bases. For the CDR3, the DNA is TGCGCCAGCAGCTTGGGAGTAGCGGGAAGGGGGTACGAGCAGTACTTC. Its protein product is CASSLGVAGRGYEQYF.

V is TRBV29-1 and J is TRBJ2-4; D remains unclear. Germline CDR1 is SQVTM and CDR2 is ANQGSEA. The V end was cut by 5 bases, the J end by 5 bases, with 4 bases between. The CDR3 loop spans 10 amino acids. The CDR3: CSVTENIQYF. The CDR3 DNA reads TGCAGCGTTACAGAAAACATTCAGTACTTC.

The chain couples TRBV7-9 to TRBJ1-1, with TRBD1 as a possible D gene (5 bases). V gave up 10 bases and J gave up 2 bases, with 20 bases separating them. CDR1 SEHNR and CDR2 FQNEAQ come from the germline V gene (reference sequence). The CDR3 consists of 15 residues. The CDR3 loop reads CAITGDETLNTEAFF. CDR3 in DNA: TGTGCCATTACCGGGGACGAAACTCTAAACACTGAAGCTTTCTTT.

The chain carries TRBV7-6 and TRBJ2-1; 11 bases line up with TRBD2. The V segment lost 7 bases and the J segment 4 bases; nucleotides outside the gene matches: 6. The CDR3 length is 15 residues. Germline V gene data show CDR1 as SGHVS and CDR2 as FNYEAQ. The CDR3 DNA reads as TGTGCCAGCACCGGGACTAGCGGAGGTTACAATGAGCAGTTCTTC. This codes for CASTGTSGGYNEQFF. The variable domain in full, with the rest retrieved from reference TRBV7-6 and TRBJ2-1, is GAGVSQSPRYKVTKRGQDVALRCDPISGHVSLYWYRQALGQGPEFLTYFNYEAQQDKSGLPNDRFSAERPEGSISTLTIQRTEQRDSAMYRCASTGTSGGYNEQFFGPGTRLTVL.

This chain connects TRBV11-2 to TRBJ1-2; D may be TRBD1 (5 bases). With 4 bases removed from V and 5 bases from J, the gap between germline ends came to 11 bases. Germline V lookup: CDR1 SGHAT, CDR2 FQNNGV. This CDR3 is 13 amino acids long. The CDR3 coding sequence is TGTGCCAGCAGCTCTGAAAGGGGTTATGGCTACACCTTC. Translated, it gives CASSSERGYGYTF.

CDR3 region: CASHYAGGRFYDTEAFF. CDR3 in DNA: TGCGCCAGCCACTACGCGGGGGGCCGGTTTTATGACACTGAAGCTTTCTTT. The chain has TRBV5-1 and TRBJ1-1, with a possible D match to TRBD1 (6 bases). V gave up 7 bases and J gave up 3 bases, with 25 bases separating them. CDR3 length: 17 residues. The germline CDR1 and CDR2 sequences are SGHRS and YFSETQ.

This chain links TRBV29-1 with TRBJ1-2; 11 nucleotides match TRBD1. This CDR3 is built from 15 residues. Trimming took 6 bases from V and 7 from J; bases not matched to a gene: 13. The germline V gene has CDR1 SQVTM and CDR2 ANQGSEA. The CDR3: CSVSGQGAGEGGYTF. CDR3 DNA sequence: TGCAGCGTCTCCGGACAGGGGGCAGGGGAGGGTGGCTACACCTTC.

The chain employs TRBV2 and TRBJ2-5; the D is unclear. This CDR3 is 13 amino acids long. V lost 10 bases, J lost 5 bases, and 17 bases lay in between. Germline V lookup: CDR1 SNHLY, CDR2 FYNNEI. CDR3 amino acids: CATVGQRRETQYF. The CDR3 DNA is TGTGCCACCGTGGGCCAGAGACGGGAGACCCAGTACTTC.

The chain employs TRBV27 and TRBJ1-2, with 8 bases lining up with TRBD1. V dropped 3 bases and J dropped 4; count of bases not matched to a gene: 7. Germline V gene lookup returns CDR1 MNHEY and CDR2 SMNVEV (reference sequence). CDR3 length equals 15 residues. The CDR3 bases are TGTGCCAGCAGTTTGGATTCGACAGGGGTCTATGGCTACACCTTC. It is translated as CASSLDSTGVYGYTF.

This clone was counted once. This chain joins TRBV4-1 and TRBJ2-7; 7 bases map to TRBD1. Germline CDR1 reads MGHRA; CDR2 reads YSYEKL. J lost 3 bases, V lost 4 bases, and 9 bases had no gene match. The CDR3 totals 15 residues. CDR3 DNA: TGCGCCAGCAGCCCAATACTCGGGACAGACTACGAGCAGTACTTC. This gives the protein CASSPILGTDYEQYF.

V gene TRBV30 combines with J gene TRBJ1-1, with 8 bases matching TRBD1. The junction had 7 bases not matched to a gene; V was cut back by 2 bases and J by 5 bases. Germline CDR1 GTSNPN, CDR2 SVGIG (reference sequence). The CDR3 runs to 14 residues. This CDR3 is CAWSPGGWETEAFF. In DNA form, the CDR3 reads TGTGCCTGGAGTCCAGGGGGCTGGGAGACTGAAGCTTTCTTT.